These 20 T cell receptor beta chains originate from one sample sequenced in a study of T cell responses to AZD1222 COVID-19 vaccine. Method: immunoSEQ multiplex PCR; TCRdb's copy keeps in-frame clones and lacks some. The sample contains 120,000 to 150,000 clones, approximately 89% of which appear only once. This specimen consisted of peripheral blood, obtained on day 0 of AZD1222 vaccination. These receptors all stem from an adult in good health.

The CDR3 bases are TGTGCCAGCAGCTTAGGTGCGACTAGCGGGGTCGGCTCCTACGAGCAGTACTTC. Its protein is CASSLGATSGVGSYEQYF. The rearrangement links TRBV11-2 to TRBJ2-7; 11 nucleotides agree with TRBD2. Trimming removed 1 base from V and 0 bases from J; junction bases left unmatched: 8. The germline CDR1 and CDR2 sequences are SGHAT and FQNNGV. This CDR3 comprises 18 residues. Supplemented by reference TRBV11-2 and TRBJ2-7, the full variable domain reads EAGVAQSPRYKIIEKRQSVAFWCNPISGHATLYWYQQILGQGPKLLIQFQNNGVVDDSQLPKDRFSAERLKGVDSTLKIQPAKLEDSAVYLCASSLGATSGVGSYEQYFGPGTRLTVT.

V is TRBV7-9 and J is TRBJ1-4, with D perhaps TRBD1 (5 bases). This CDR3 region has 14 residues. Looked up from germline, CDR1 is SEHNR and CDR2 is FQNEAQ (reference sequence). Trimming shortened V by 5 bases and J by 6 bases, and 13 bases separated the two germline ends. The CDR3 coding sequence is TGTGCCAGCAGCGACACGGGGCGCGATGAAAAACTGTTTTTT. It translates to CASSDTGRDEKLFF.

V is TRBV25-1 and J is TRBJ2-7; no definite D call. The CDR3 sequence is 10 residues long. Per the germline V gene, CDR1 is MGHDK and CDR2 is SYGVNS. V gave up 10 bases and J gave up 2 bases, with 6 bases separating them. CDR3 sequence (DNA): TGTGCCACCGCAACCTACGAGCAGTACTTC. As protein: CATATYEQYF.

The V and J genes are TRBV5-4 and TRBJ2-5, with D possibly being TRBD1 (6 bases). In germline, CDR1 is SGHNT, CDR2 YYREEE (reference sequence). V gave up 2 bases and J gave up 5 bases, with 16 bases separating them. The CDR3 has 15 residues. The CDR3 coding sequence is TGTGCCAGCAGCTTCTTATCAGGGGAAGGTGAGACCCAGTACTTC. It codes for CASSFLSGEGETQYF.

This chain connects TRBV19 to TRBJ1-1; 7 bases match TRBD1. CDR3 length: 14 amino acids. The germline CDR1 and CDR2 sequences are LNHDA and SQIVND (reference sequence). Trimming cost V 6 bases and J 0 bases; bases outside gene matches: 4. CDR3 in amino acids: CASRLGQVNTEAFF. The CDR3 DNA follows: TGTGCCAGTAGGCTCGGACAGGTGAACACTGAAGCTTTCTTT.

The rearrangement links TRBV7-8 to TRBJ2-7; D is undetermined. CDR1 is SGHVS and CDR2 is FQNEAQ in the germline V gene. Trimming shortened V by 5 bases and J by 5 bases, and 10 bases separated the two germline ends. CDR3 length equals 12 residues. CDR3 amino acids: CASSPVVHEQYF. CDR3 DNA: TGTGCCAGCAGCCCGGTCGTCCACGAGCAGTACTTC. The entire variable domain, with the rest obtained from reference TRBV7-8 and TRBJ2-7, is as follows: GAGVSQSPRYKVAKRGQDVALRCDPISGHVSLFWYQQALGQGPEFLTYFQNEAQLDKSGLPSDRFFAERPEGSVSTLKIQRTQQEDSAVYLCASSPVVHEQYFGPGTRLTVT.

The V call is TRBV9, the J call TRBJ2-2; 7 bases are a match to TRBD2. This CDR3 is built from 16 residues. Germline loops: CDR1 SGDLS, CDR2 YYNGEE. J lost 2 bases, V lost 1 base, and 5 bases had no gene match. The CDR3 DNA reads as TGTGCCAGCAGCGTATTGGCTAGCGGCAACACCGGGGAGCTGTTTTTT. It yields the protein CASSVLASGNTGELFF.

The chain couples TRBV6-2 or TRBV6-3 to TRBJ1-5; 10 bases are a match to TRBD1. The CDR3 runs to 16 residues. From germline, CDR1 is MNHEY and CDR2 SVGEGT. V shed 5 bases and J 2 bases; nucleotides not matched to a gene: 6. CDR3 sequence (DNA): TGTGCCAGCAGTAGGGGGACAGGGGCCCGCAATCAGCCCCAGCATTTT. It translates to CASSRGTGARNQPQHF.

V is TRBV7-9 and J is TRBJ2-1; TRBD1 matches at 9 bases. The CDR3 spans 16 residues. The junction had 3 bases not matched to a gene; V was cut back by 1 base and J by 2 bases. Germline V lookup: CDR1 SEHNR, CDR2 FQNEAQ (reference sequence). The DNA for the CDR3 is TGTGCCAGCAGCTTAGGTGACAGGGGGACCTACAATGAGCAGTTCTTC. It translates to CASSLGDRGTYNEQFF.

This chain joins TRBV11-3 and TRBJ2-1, with 10 nucleotides matching TRBD2. The length of the CDR3 is 15 residues. Germline V lookup: CDR1 SGHNT, CDR2 YENEEA. After removal of 1 base from V and 4 bases from J, the junction contained 1 base not matched to a gene. DNA for the CDR3: TGTGCCAGCAGCTTAGGGACTAGCGGATACAATGAGCAGTTCTTC. This encodes CASSLGTSGYNEQFF.

The rearrangement joins TRBV2 to TRBJ2-1; 12 positions agree with TRBD2. The CDR3 sequence is 15 residues long. J was trimmed by 6 bases and V by 6 bases; bases with no gene match: 6. The germline CDR1 and CDR2 sequences are SNHLY and FYNNEI. CDR3 protein: CASSPGLAGTNEQFF. CDR3 coding DNA: TGTGCCAGCAGCCCCGGACTAGCGGGAACCAATGAGCAGTTCTTC.

This clone was seen once. The genes are TRBV4-2 and TRBJ1-6; D uncertain. V lost 3 bases and J 12 bases, leaving 21 bases between the germline ends. The CDR3 extends over 16 amino acids. Looked up from germline, CDR1 is LGHNA and CDR2 is YNFKEQ. As DNA, the CDR3 is TGTGCCAGCAGCCAGTACGCGGGCCAGCCGGAGTTACCCCTCCACTTT. This encodes CASSQYAGQPELPLHF.

The CDR3 reads CASSTLYNTEAFF. Written as DNA, the CDR3 is TGTGCCAGTAGTACGTTATACAACACTGAAGCTTTCTTT. The chain links TRBV19 to TRBJ1-1; D not certain. CDR1 and CDR2 from the germline V gene are LNHDA and SQIVND (reference sequence). This CDR3 contains 13 residues. V was cut by 4 bases and J by 2 bases, with 8 bases left in between.

CDR3: CASSLNPDGGQPQHF. CDR3 sequence (DNA): TGTGCCAGCAGCTTAAACCCGGACGGGGGTCAGCCCCAGCATTTT. V is TRBV11-2 and J is TRBJ1-5, with D perhaps matching TRBD1 (5 bases). Germline CDR1 reads SGHAT; CDR2 reads FQNNGV. The CDR3 has 15 residues. Trimming stripped 2 bases from V and 6 bases from J, with 14 bases between.

This clone was seen more than once but under ten times. The rearrangement links TRBV5-1 to TRBJ1-6; D gene ambiguous. The CDR3 runs to 11 residues. Trimming removed 0 bases from V and 12 bases from J, with 4 bases in between. The V gene's germline CDR1 is SGHRS and CDR2 YFSETQ. The CDR3 DNA reads TGCGCCAGCAGCTTGGGAGGACCCCTCCACTTT. It yields the protein CASSLGGPLHF.

The rearrangement joins TRBV6-5 to TRBJ1-3; 7 bases align to TRBD1. Trimming cost V 10 bases and J 4 bases; bases outside gene matches: 7. Germline CDR1 and CDR2: MNHEY and SVGAGI. The CDR3 runs 13 residues. In DNA, the CDR3 is TGTGCCACAGACAGGGCGGCGGGAAACACCATATATTTT. Translated, it gives CATDRAAGNTIYF.

This chain connects TRBV24-1 to TRBJ1-5; D ambiguous. The CDR3 has 12 residues. With 4 bases removed from V and 5 bases from J, the gap between germline ends came to 5 bases. Germline CDR1 KGHDR, CDR2 SFDVKD. As DNA, the CDR3 is TGTGCCACCAGTGACACTGATCAGCCCCAGCATTTT. Residues: CATSDTDQPQHF.

This chain uses TRBV25-1 with TRBJ2-5; 11 bases fit TRBD1. Losses at the gene ends were 6 bases for V and 5 bases for J; bases not matched to a gene: 5. Germline V gene data show CDR1 as MGHDK and CDR2 as SYGVNS. The length of the CDR3 is 14 residues. The CDR3 coding sequence is TGTGCCAGCAGCGGGACAGGGGGGGTGGAGACCCAGTACTTC. This sequence encodes CASSGTGGVETQYF.

The sample holds one count of this clone. This chain joins TRBV4-3 and TRBJ1-3; D uncertain. This CDR3 has 17 amino acids. V was clipped by 0 bases and J by 2 bases, with 14 bases between them. Germline V CDR1 and CDR2: LGHNA, YSLEER. The CDR3 reads CASSQESSGGTGNTIYF. CDR3 bases: TGCGCCAGCAGCCAAGAATCTTCGGGCGGAACTGGAAACACCATATATTTT.

This chain joins TRBV27 and TRBJ1-4, with D perhaps matching TRBD1 (6 bases). Germline CDR1 MNHEY, CDR2 SMNVEV (reference sequence). The CDR3 length is 16 residues. The V and J ends lost 5 bases and 2 bases respectively, with 15 bases between them. The CDR3 reads CASSPNRAGTNEKLFF. As DNA, the CDR3 is TGTGCCAGCAGTCCGAACAGGGCTGGGACTAATGAAAAACTGTTTTTT.